These 29 T cell receptor beta chains originate from one sample sequenced in a study of blood T cell repertoires in COVID-19. TCRdb's copy holds only in-frame clones and misses some; the assay was immunoSEQ multiplex PCR. This sample has more than 90,000 clones, with roughly 85% found just once. The sample comprised peripheral blood. The origin of the receptors is a man older than 75 with acute or convalescent COVID-19.

The rearrangement uses TRBV27 and TRBJ1-4, with TRBD1 matching 9 bases. This CDR3 is built from 15 residues. With V trimmed by 5 bases and J by 7 bases, 8 bases remained unmatched. The V gene's germline CDR1 is MNHEY and CDR2 SMNVEV (reference sequence). This CDR3 reads CASSRRTGVFEKLFF. CDR3 coding DNA: TGTGCCAGCAGTCGCCGGACAGGGGTTTTTGAAAAACTGTTTTTT.

The chain combines TRBV21-1 with TRBJ1-3; the D call of TRBD1 is as the table states it, not checked on the DNA. TRBV21-1 has pseudogene status. This CDR3 has 17 amino acids. This chain's CDR3 is CASSKVLQAISGNTIYF. In nucleotides, the CDR3 is TGTGCCAGCAGCAAAGTGTTACAGGCCATCTCTGGAAACACCATATATTTT.

The chain couples TRBV9 to TRBJ1-4; 8 nucleotides align to TRBD1. The CDR3 length is 16 residues. Germline loops: CDR1 SGDLS, CDR2 YYNGEE. V was pared by 3 bases and J by 8 bases, with 12 bases of the junction left unmatched. In DNA form, the CDR3 reads TGTGCCAGCAGCGCTTCTGGACAGGGAGGAGGGGAAAAACTGTTTTTT. Translating gives CASSASGQGGGEKLFF.

The chain recombines TRBV19 with TRBJ2-3; TRBD2 might be the D (6 bases). This CDR3 spans 14 amino acids. Trimming left V 4 bases short and J 1 base short, with 9 bases between. Germline CDR1 is LNHDA and CDR2 is SQIVND (reference sequence). CDR3 protein: CASSTTGGTDTQYF. The CDR3 coding sequence is TGTGCCAGTAGTACGACGGGGGGCACAGATACGCAGTATTTT.

This clone was found a few times. The chain employs TRBV5-1 and TRBJ2-1; 10 bases fit TRBD2. J was trimmed by 2 bases and V by 1 base; bases with no gene match: 18. This CDR3 has 21 amino acids. Germline CDR1 reads SGHRS; CDR2 reads YFSETQ. The CDR3 region has the DNA TGCGCCAGCAGCTTGATCTTATCCACTAGCGGGACCTTTGACACCTACAATGAGCAGTTCTTC. Amino acid sequence: CASSLILSTSGTFDTYNEQFF.

This sequence joins TRBV18 and TRBJ1-1; D may be TRBD1 (6 bases). V lost 3 bases to trimming and J lost 1 base, with 12 bases between them. There are 15 residues in the CDR3. Germline V gene data show CDR1 as KGHSH and CDR2 as LQKENI. DNA of the CDR3: TGTGCCAGCTCACCGCCCGGGACACGGAACACTGAAGCTTTCTTT. Protein product: CASSPPGTRNTEAFF.

The V gene is TRBV24-1, the J gene TRBJ2-5; D unclear. V was cut by 5 bases and J by 5 bases, with 11 bases left in between. Germline CDR1 and CDR2: KGHDR and SFDVKD. This CDR3 contains 13 residues. As DNA, the CDR3 is TGTGCCACCAGTGGGAGTGGGTGGGAGACCCAGTACTTC. Translated: CATSGSGWETQYF.

This chain links TRBV11-3 with TRBJ2-2; D is unclear. The CDR3 runs 13 residues. From germline, CDR1 is SGHNT and CDR2 YENEEA. Trimming left V 7 bases short and J 5 bases short, with 11 bases between. CDR3 region: CASTQTRTGELFF. CDR3 in DNA: TGTGCCAGCACCCAAACCCGGACCGGGGAGCTGTTTTTT.

A single count supports this clone. The chain links TRBV9 to TRBJ2-2; D gene ambiguous. The CDR3 consists of 12 residues. The germline V and J ends were trimmed by 0 bases and 7 bases, with 4 bases remaining between them. Germline V gives CDR1 SGDLS, CDR2 YYNGEE. Here the CDR3 reads CASSVVNGELFF. The CDR3, as DNA: TGTGCCAGCAGCGTAGTTAACGGGGAGCTGTTTTTT.

The J gene is TRBJ1-4, the V gene TRBV5-1; no definite D call. The CDR3 loop spans 16 amino acids. The V and J ends lost 4 bases and 1 base respectively, with 14 bases between them. Germline V gene sequence: CDR1 SGHRS, CDR2 YFSETQ. The CDR3 DNA follows: TGCGCCAGCAGCCCCCAAGTATCGGGAACTAATGAAAAACTGTTTTTT. Translating gives CASSPQVSGTNEKLFF.

This clone has just a few counts. The rearrangement links TRBV11-1 to TRBJ2-3; 8 bases fit TRBD1. The V gene's germline CDR1 is SGHAT and CDR2 FQDESV (reference sequence). The CDR3 covers 15 residues. Trimming cost V 5 bases and J 5 bases; bases outside gene matches: 9. CDR3 in amino acids: CASSKGDRLLDTQYF. The CDR3 DNA reads TGTGCCAGCAGCAAAGGGGACAGGTTGCTAGATACGCAGTATTTT.

This clone is a singleton in its sample. The rearrangement uses TRBV9 and TRBJ2-7, with D possibly TRBD1 on 5 matching bases. The CDR3 covers 14 residues. Germline CDR1 is SGDLS and CDR2 is YYNGEE. Trimming removed 3 bases at V and 1 base at J, with 11 bases between. CDR3 nucleotide sequence: TGTGCCAGCAGCGGAGAGGACAAGTCCTACGAGCAGTACTTC. Translated, it gives CASSGEDKSYEQYF. The variable domain in full, completed from reference TRBV9 and TRBJ2-7, reads DSGVTQTPKHLITATGQRVTLRCSPRSGDLSVYWYQQSLDQGLQFLIQYYNGEERAKGNILERFSAQQFPDLHSELNLSSLELGDSALYFCASSGEDKSYEQYFGPGTRLTVT.

The chain is built from TRBV10-1 and TRBJ1-1; D gene uncertain. V shed 4 bases and J shed 0 bases, with 9 bases lying between them. Looked up from germline, CDR1 is WNHNN and CDR2 is SYGVQD (reference sequence). This CDR3 is built from 14 residues. The CDR3: CASSADLLNTEAFF. CDR3 nucleotides: TGCGCCAGCAGTGCCGATCTACTGAACACTGAAGCTTTCTTT.

J is TRBJ1-1 and V is TRBV30; 10 bases agree with TRBD1. Trimming at V came to 0 bases and at J to 4 bases, leaving 5 bases not matched to a gene. The CDR3 has 15 residues. The germline V gene encodes CDR1 GTSNPN and CDR2 SVGIG (reference sequence). CDR3 bases: TGTGCCTGGAGTGTACGGGGACAGGGGAGCACTGAAGCTTTCTTT. Encoded protein: CAWSVRGQGSTEAFF. Using reference TRBV30 and TRBJ1-1 for the parts outside the CDR3, the full variable domain is SQTIHQWPATLVQPVGSPLSLECTVEGTSNPNLYWYRQAAGRGLQLLFYSVGIGQISSEVPQNLSASRPQDRQFILSSKKLLLSDSGFYLCAWSVRGQGSTEAFFGQGTRLTVV.

V and J are TRBV5-6 and TRBJ2-7; TRBD1 matches at 9 bases. The V gene's germline CDR1 is SGHDT and CDR2 YYEEEE. CDR3 length equals 15 residues. The V segment lost 0 bases and the J segment 6 bases; nucleotides outside the gene matches: 7. Here the CDR3 DNA reads TGTGCCAGCAGCTTGGAAGGGACAGGGTGGCGCGAGCAGTACTTC. Amino acids: CASSLEGTGWREQYF.

The chain couples TRBV5-1 to TRBJ2-7; 8 bases are shared with TRBD1. V lost 4 bases, J lost 4 bases, and 4 bases stayed unmatched. Germline CDR1 reads SGHRS; CDR2 reads YFSETQ. The CDR3 loop spans 13 amino acids. The CDR3: CASSKGQEYEQYF. The DNA for the CDR3 is TGCGCCAGCAGCAAGGGACAGGAGTACGAGCAGTACTTC.

The V call is TRBV18, the J call TRBJ2-3, with TRBD2 matching 7 bases. The CDR3 is 16 amino acids. CDR1 is KGHSH and CDR2 is LQKENI in the germline V gene. J lost 1 base, V lost 1 base, and 5 bases had no gene match. The CDR3 loop reads CASSPRLAGGTDTQYF. CDR3 nucleotide sequence: TGTGCCAGCTCACCACGATTGGCGGGAGGCACAGATACGCAGTATTTT.

This chain uses TRBV5-1 with TRBJ2-1; 11 bases align to TRBD2. CDR1 is SGHRS and CDR2 is YFSETQ in the germline V gene. V trimming: 4 bases; J trimming: 6 bases; junction bases outside the gene matches: 6. The CDR3 covers 15 residues. This CDR3 reads CASSPTSGTFNEQFF. The CDR3, as DNA: TGCGCCAGCAGCCCGACTAGCGGGACTTTCAATGAGCAGTTCTTC.

The rearrangement links TRBV3-1 (or the pseudogene TRBV3-2) to TRBJ1-2; D perhaps matches TRBD1 (6 bases). The CDR3 contains 14 residues. Trimming left V 0 bases short and J 8 bases short, with 13 bases between. Looked up from germline, CDR1 is LGHDT and CDR2 is YNNKEL (reference sequence). The CDR3 nucleotides are TGTGCCAGCAGCCAAGACCCCAGGGGTGCGGGCTACACCTTC. Translation gives CASSQDPRGAGYTF.

V gene TRBV19 combines with J gene TRBJ1-3, with D unclear. The CDR3 consists of 16 residues. V was clipped by 5 bases and J by 0 bases, with 14 bases between them. The germline V gene has CDR1 LNHDA and CDR2 SQIVND (reference sequence). The CDR3: CASSPNPGNSGNTIYF. The CDR3 nucleotides are TGTGCCAGTAGTCCAAACCCAGGCAACTCTGGAAACACCATATATTTT.

The chain uses TRBV29-1 and TRBJ1-3; 9 bases are a match to TRBD1. The J segment lost 3 bases and the V segment lost 4 bases, leaving 4 bases of the junction unmatched. In germline, CDR1 is SQVTM, CDR2 ANQGSEA. The CDR3 consists of 14 residues. The CDR3 sequence is CSVVTGGYGNTIYF. CDR3 DNA sequence: TGCAGCGTTGTGACAGGGGGGTATGGAAACACCATATATTTT.

This rearrangement joins TRBV9 to TRBJ1-5, with 9 bases matching TRBD1. Per the germline V gene, CDR1 is SGDLS and CDR2 is YYNGEE. CDR3 size: 15 residues. After removal of 0 bases from V and 4 bases from J, the junction contained 2 bases not matched to a gene. The CDR3 DNA reads as TGTGCCAGCAGCGTAGGGGGGACAGGGAATCAGCCCCAGCATTTT. Amino acid sequence: CASSVGGTGNQPQHF.

The rearrangement uses TRBV5-1 and TRBJ1-1; 10 positions agree with TRBD1. Trimming removed 0 bases from V and 8 bases from J; junction bases left unmatched: 1. Germline CDR1 reads SGHRS; CDR2 reads YFSETQ. This CDR3 contains 13 residues. The CDR3 reads CASSLEDRGEAFF. Here the CDR3 DNA reads TGCGCCAGCAGCTTGGAGGACAGGGGGGAAGCTTTCTTT. The variable domain in full, with the rest retrieved from reference TRBV5-1 and TRBJ1-1, is KAGVTQTPRYLIKTRGQQVTLSCSPISGHRSVSWYQQTPGQGLQFLFEYFSETQRNKGNFPGRFSGRQFSNSRSEMNVSTLELGDSALYLCASSLEDRGEAFFGQGTRLTVV.

The chain uses TRBV20-1 and TRBJ2-1; no definite D call. Germline V gives CDR1 DFQATT, CDR2 SNEGSKA (reference sequence). V was trimmed by 7 bases and J by 2 bases, leaving 6 bases between them. The CDR3 totals 11 residues. The CDR3 loop reads CSVGPYNEQFF. For the CDR3, the DNA is TGCAGTGTGGGCCCCTACAATGAGCAGTTCTTC.

The chain has TRBV5-1 and TRBJ2-5; D gene unclear. CDR3 size: 16 residues. CDR1 and CDR2 (germline): SGHRS, YFSETQ. The V gene lost 3 bases and the J gene lost 2 bases, with 17 bases spanning the gap. CDR3: CASSYLLREPQETQYF. CDR3 nucleotides: TGCGCCAGCAGCTACCTACTGCGAGAACCTCAAGAGACCCAGTACTTC.

This rearrangement joins TRBV2 to TRBJ1-1, with D perhaps TRBD1 (6 bases). Germline assignment: CDR1 SNHLY and CDR2 FYNNEI. With 3 bases removed from V and 0 bases from J, the gap between germline ends came to 14 bases. The CDR3 runs 16 residues. In DNA form, the CDR3 reads TGTGCCAGCAGTGAGACAGGCCGACTTATGAACACTGAAGCTTTCTTT. Its translation: CASSETGRLMNTEAFF.

V usage is TRBV19 and J usage is TRBJ2-5; weak D call: TRBD2 (6 bases). This CDR3 comprises 13 residues. Germline V gene data show CDR1 as LNHDA and CDR2 as SQIVND (reference sequence). V lost 2 bases and J lost 2, with 6 bases in between. The CDR3 loop reads CASSIRGQETQYF. CDR3 in DNA: TGTGCCAGTAGTATACGGGGGCAAGAGACCCAGTACTTC. The complete variable domain, with remaining parts taken from reference TRBV19 and TRBJ2-5, reads DGGITQSPKYLFRKEGQNVTLSCEQNLNHDAMYWYRQDPGQGLRLIYYSQIVNDFQKGDIAEGYSVSREKKESFPLTVTSAQKNPTAFYLCASSIRGQETQYFGPGTRLLVL.

This sequence joins TRBV7-9 and TRBJ2-5; maybe TRBD1 (6 bases). CDR3 length: 14 amino acids. In germline, CDR1 is SEHNR, CDR2 FQNEAQ (reference sequence). Trimming stripped 5 bases from V and 4 bases from J, with 14 bases between. In DNA form, the CDR3 reads TGTGCCAGCAGCCCTGGGGGCAGGGGAGAGACCCAGTACTTC. Its translation: CASSPGGRGETQYF.

The V call is TRBV6-5, the J call TRBJ2-6, with D tentatively TRBD2 (6 bases). There are 14 residues in the CDR3. Per germline, CDR1 MNHEY and CDR2 SVGAGI. V lost 8 bases, J lost 3 bases, and 11 bases lay in between. This CDR3 reads CASARENGANVLTF. The CDR3 DNA follows: TGTGCCAGCGCACGGGAGAATGGGGCCAACGTCCTGACTTTC.